This section outlines one TCR beta chain sequence together with its context. The data were obtained in a study of blood T cell repertoires in COVID-19. Assay: immunoSEQ multiplex PCR; the TCRdb copy retains only in-frame clones and omits some. The sample holds 120,000 or so clones; over 75% are singletons and the top ten take more than 4.5%. V was clipped by 4 bases and J by 4 bases, with 14 bases between them. The CDR3 covers 14 residues. Germline assignment: CDR1 SGHRS and CDR2 YFSETQ. This TCR derives from a woman in her seventies with acute or convalescent COVID-19. The source material was peripheral blood. V usage is TRBV5-1 and J usage is TRBJ1-1; no clear D. The DNA for the CDR3 is TGCGCCAGCAGCCTCCAACCGACTACCACTGAAGCTTTCTTT. It is translated as CASSLQPTTTEAFF.